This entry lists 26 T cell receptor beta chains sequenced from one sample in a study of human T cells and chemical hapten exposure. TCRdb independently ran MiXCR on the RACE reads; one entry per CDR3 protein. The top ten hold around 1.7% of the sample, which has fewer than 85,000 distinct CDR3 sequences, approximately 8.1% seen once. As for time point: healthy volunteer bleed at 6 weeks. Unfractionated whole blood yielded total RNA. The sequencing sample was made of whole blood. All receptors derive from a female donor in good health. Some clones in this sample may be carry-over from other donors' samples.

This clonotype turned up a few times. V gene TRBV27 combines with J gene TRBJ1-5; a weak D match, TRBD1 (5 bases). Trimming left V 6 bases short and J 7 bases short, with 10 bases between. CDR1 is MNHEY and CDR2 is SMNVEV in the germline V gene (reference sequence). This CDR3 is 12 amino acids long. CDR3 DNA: TGTGCCAGCAGGGGGCTGGGGCAGCCCCAGCATTTT. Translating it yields CASRGLGQPQHF.

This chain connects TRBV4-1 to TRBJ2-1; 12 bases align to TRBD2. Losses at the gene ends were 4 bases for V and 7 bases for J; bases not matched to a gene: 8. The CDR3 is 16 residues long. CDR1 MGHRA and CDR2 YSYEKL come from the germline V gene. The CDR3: CASSLQLAGGLNEQFF. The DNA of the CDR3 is TGCGCCAGCAGCCTCCAACTAGCGGGGGGTTTGAATGAGCAGTTCTTC.

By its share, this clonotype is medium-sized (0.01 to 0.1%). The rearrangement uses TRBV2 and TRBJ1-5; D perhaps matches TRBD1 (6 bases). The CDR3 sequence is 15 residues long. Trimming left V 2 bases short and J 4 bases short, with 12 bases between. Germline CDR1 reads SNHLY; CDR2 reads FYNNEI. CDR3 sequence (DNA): TGTGCCAGCAGTGAAAACAGGGCCGCGAATCAGCCCCAGCATTTT. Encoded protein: CASSENRAANQPQHF.

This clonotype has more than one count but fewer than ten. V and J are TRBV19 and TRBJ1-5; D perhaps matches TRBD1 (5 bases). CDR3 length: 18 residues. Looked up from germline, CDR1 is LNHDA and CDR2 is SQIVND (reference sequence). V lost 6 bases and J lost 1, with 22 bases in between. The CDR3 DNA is TGTGCCAGTAGCACCCTCCCAAGACAGAGTCAAAGCAATCAGCCCCAGCATTTT. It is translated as CASSTLPRQSQSNQPQHF.

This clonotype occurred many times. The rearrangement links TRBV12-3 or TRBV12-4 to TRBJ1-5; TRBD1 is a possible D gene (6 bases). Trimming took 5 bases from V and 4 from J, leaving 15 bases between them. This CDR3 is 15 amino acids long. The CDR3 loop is CASSPRTAENQPQHF. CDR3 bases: TGTGCCAGCAGTCCTCGGACAGCAGAAAATCAGCCCCAGCATTTT.

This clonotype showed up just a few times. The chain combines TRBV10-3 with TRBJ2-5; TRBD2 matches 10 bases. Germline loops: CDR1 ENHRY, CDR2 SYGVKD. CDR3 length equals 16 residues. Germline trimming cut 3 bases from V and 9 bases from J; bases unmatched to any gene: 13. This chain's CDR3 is CAISESLAGEVRAQYF. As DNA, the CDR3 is TGTGCCATCAGTGAATCCCTAGCGGGGGAGGTCAGGGCCCAGTACTTC.

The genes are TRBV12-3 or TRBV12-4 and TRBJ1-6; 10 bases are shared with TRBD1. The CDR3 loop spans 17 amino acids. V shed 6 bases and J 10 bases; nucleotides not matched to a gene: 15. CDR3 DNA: TGTGCCAGCAGGGCCGGGACAGGGGTTCTAGCGGGCTCACCCCTCCACTTT. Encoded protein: CASRAGTGVLAGSPLHF.

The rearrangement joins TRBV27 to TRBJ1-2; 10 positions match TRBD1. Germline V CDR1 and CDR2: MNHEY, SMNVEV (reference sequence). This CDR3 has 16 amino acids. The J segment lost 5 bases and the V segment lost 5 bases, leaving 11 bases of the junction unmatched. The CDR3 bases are TGTGCCAGCAGTCCCGACAGGGGGCTTCTCCTATATGGCTACACCTTC. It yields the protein CASSPDRGLLLYGYTF.

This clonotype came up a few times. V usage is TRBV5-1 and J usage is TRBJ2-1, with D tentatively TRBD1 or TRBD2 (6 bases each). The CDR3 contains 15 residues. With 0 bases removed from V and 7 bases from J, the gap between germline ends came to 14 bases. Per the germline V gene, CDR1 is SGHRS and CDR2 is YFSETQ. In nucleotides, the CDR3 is TGCGCCAGCAGCTTGGTGGGGGGCGAAGGTAATGAGCAGTTCTTC. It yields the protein CASSLVGGEGNEQFF.

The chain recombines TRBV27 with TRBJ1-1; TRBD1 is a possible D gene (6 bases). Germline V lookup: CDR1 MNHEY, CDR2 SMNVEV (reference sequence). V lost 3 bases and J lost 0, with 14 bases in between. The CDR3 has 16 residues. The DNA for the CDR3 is TGTGCCAGCAGTTTCGGACAGACAAATATGAACACTGAAGCTTTCTTT. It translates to CASSFGQTNMNTEAFF.

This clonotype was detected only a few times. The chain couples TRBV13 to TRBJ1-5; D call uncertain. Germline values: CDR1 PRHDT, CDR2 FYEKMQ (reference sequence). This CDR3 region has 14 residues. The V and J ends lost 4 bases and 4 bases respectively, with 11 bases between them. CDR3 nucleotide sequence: TGTGCCAGCAGCTCGAGGACCTCAAATCAGCCCCAGCATTTT. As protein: CASSSRTSNQPQHF.

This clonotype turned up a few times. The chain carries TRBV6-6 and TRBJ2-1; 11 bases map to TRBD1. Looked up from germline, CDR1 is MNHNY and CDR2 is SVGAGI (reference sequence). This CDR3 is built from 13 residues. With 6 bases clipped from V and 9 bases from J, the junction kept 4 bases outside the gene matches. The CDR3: CASRGDRGGEQFF. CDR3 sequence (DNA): TGTGCCAGCAGAGGGGACAGGGGGGGTGAGCAGTTCTTC.

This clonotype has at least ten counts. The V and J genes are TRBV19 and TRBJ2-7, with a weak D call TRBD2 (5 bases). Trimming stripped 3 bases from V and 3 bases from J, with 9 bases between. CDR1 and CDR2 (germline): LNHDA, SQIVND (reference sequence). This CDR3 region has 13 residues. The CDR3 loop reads CASSIGEFYEQYF. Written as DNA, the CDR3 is TGTGCCAGTAGTATTGGGGAGTTCTACGAGCAGTACTTC.

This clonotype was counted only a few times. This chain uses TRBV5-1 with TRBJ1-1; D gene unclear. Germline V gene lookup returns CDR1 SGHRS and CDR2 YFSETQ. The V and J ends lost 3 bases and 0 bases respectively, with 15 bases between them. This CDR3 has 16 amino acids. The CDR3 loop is CASSSQPGYMNTEAFF. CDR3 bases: TGCGCCAGCAGCTCCCAACCCGGTTACATGAACACTGAAGCTTTCTTT.

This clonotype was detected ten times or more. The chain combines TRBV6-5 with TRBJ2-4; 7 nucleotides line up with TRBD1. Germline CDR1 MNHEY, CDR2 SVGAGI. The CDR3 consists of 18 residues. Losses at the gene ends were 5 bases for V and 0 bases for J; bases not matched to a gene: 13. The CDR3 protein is CASSTRGQPPLAKNIQYF. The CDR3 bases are TGTGCCAGCAGTACTCGGGGACAGCCTCCCCTAGCCAAAAACATTCAGTACTTC.

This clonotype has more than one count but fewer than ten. The CDR3, as DNA: TGTGCCCGAGCTATCCGAGGGACTCAACCCGGGTGCAATCAGCCCCAGCATTTT. It specifies CARAIRGTQPGCNQPQHF. The J gene is TRBJ1-5, the V gene TRBV11-1, with D possibly TRBD1 on 5 matching bases. The germline V gene has CDR1 SGHAT and CDR2 FQDESV (reference sequence). The CDR3 sequence is 18 residues long. V was trimmed by 11 bases and J by 2 bases, leaving 28 bases between them.

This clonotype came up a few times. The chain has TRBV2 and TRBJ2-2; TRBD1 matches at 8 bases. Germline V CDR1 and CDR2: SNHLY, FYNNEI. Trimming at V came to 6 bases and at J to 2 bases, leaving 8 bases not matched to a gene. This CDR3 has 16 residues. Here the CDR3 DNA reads TGTGCCAGCAGCGTTTCAGGGGGCGGAAACACCGGGGAGCTGTTTTTT. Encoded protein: CASSVSGGGNTGELFF.

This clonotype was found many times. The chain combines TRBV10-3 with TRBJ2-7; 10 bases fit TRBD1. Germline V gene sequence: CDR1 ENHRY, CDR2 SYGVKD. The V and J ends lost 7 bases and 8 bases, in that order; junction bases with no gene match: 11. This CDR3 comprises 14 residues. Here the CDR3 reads CAINPGQGDYQQYF. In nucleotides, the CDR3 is TGTGCCATCAACCCAGGACAGGGGGATTACCAGCAGTACTTC.

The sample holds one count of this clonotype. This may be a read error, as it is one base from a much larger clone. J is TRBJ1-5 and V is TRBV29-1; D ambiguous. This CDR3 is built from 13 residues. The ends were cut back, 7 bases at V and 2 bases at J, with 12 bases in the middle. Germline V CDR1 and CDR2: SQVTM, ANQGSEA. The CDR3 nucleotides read TGCAGCGCGAAAGAGAATGGCAATCAGCCCCAGCATTTT. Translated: CSAKENGNQPQHF.

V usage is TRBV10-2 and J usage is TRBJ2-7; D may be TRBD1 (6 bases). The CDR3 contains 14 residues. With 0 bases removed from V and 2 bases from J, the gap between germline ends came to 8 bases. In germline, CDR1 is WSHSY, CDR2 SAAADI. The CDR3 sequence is CASSESWGPYEQYF. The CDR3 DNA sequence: TGCGCCAGCAGTGAGTCCTGGGGGCCCTACGAGCAGTACTTC.

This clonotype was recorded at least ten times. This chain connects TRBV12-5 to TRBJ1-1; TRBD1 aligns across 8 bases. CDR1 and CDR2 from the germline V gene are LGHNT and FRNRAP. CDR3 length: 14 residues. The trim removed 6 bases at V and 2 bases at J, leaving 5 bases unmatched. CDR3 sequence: CASGPDRGNTEAFF. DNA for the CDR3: TGTGCTAGTGGCCCCGACAGGGGTAACACTGAAGCTTTCTTT.

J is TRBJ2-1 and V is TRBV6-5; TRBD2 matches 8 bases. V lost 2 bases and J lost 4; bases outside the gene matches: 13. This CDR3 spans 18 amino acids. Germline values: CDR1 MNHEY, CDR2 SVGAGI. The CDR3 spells CASSYPTNVAGFYNEQFF. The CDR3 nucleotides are TGTGCCAGCAGTTACCCTACTAATGTAGCGGGGTTTTACAATGAGCAGTTCTTC.

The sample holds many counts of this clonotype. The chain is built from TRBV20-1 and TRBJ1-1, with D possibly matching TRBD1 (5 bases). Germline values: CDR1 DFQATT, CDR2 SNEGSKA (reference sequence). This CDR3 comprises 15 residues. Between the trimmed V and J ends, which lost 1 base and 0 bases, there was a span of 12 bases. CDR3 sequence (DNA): TGCAGTGCTAGAGGGGCGGGACGGCTGAACACTGAAGCTTTCTTT. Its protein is CSARGAGRLNTEAFF.

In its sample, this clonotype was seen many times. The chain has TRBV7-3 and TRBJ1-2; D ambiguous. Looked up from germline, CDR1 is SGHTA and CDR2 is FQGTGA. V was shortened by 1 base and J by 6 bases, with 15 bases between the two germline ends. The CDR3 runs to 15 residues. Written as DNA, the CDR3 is TGTGCCAGCAGCTTAATGGAAGGGAAAGTCGATGGCTACACCTTC. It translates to CASSLMEGKVDGYTF.

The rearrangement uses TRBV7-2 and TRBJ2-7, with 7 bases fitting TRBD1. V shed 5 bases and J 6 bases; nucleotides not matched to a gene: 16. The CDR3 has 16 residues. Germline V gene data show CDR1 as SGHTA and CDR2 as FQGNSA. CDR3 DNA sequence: TGTGCCAGCAGCCTGAGCCTGACAGGGAGTTTACCCGAGCAGTACTTC. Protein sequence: CASSLSLTGSLPEQYF.

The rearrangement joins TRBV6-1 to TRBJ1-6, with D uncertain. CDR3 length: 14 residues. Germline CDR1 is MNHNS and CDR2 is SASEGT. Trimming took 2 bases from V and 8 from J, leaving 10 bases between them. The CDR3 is CASSEFWGDSPLHF. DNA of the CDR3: TGTGCCAGCAGTGAATTCTGGGGTGATTCACCCCTCCACTTT.